This TCR beta chain was sequenced for a study of post-analysis software for immune sequencing data. Points on this clonotype: The antigen is unknown.

Study-wide points: Among about 5 TRBV segments more frequent in patients than controls were TRBV5-6, TRBV5-1 and TRBV20-1.

The CDR3 sequence is 12 residues long. V was cut by 0 bases and J by 8 bases, with 8 bases left in between. Germline V lookup: CDR1 SQVTM, CDR2 ANQGSEA. Libraries were made from TCR beta cDNA, and they carried unique molecular identifiers. TCRdb itself ran the PCR reads through MiXCR, one entry per CDR3 protein. The sample lists fewer than 900,000 distinct CDR3 sequences, 46% occurring once. This TCR was recovered from a girl between 5 and 17 years old with multiple sclerosis. The chain employs TRBV29-1 and TRBJ2-1; D uncertain. Sample: blood. The CDR3 nucleotides read TGCAGCGTTGAAGACTACGTTTATGAGCAGTTCTTC. Translated, it gives CSVEDYVYEQFF.